The clone carrying this T cell receptor (beta chain) was found many times. The antigen is not known. With iRepertoire HTBI primers and Arm-PCR of CDR3 regions, TCR beta libraries were built. Using its own MiXCR run on the multiplex PCR reads, TCRdb lists one record per CDR3 protein. This table has some 220,000 distinct CDR3 sequences, roughly a fifth appearing once. Stated time point: newly diagnosed GD, antithyroid drugs for less than 3 months. There was RNA extracted from PBMCs, and the TCR library was made from it. The source of the sample is a study of regulatory T cells in long-lasting Graves disease. General study results and limits: Whereas 1,000 or so public clonotypes were shared by new patients, persistent patients shared more, at some 2,900.

Separately, the same data were catalogued under a study of T cells in Graves' hyperthyroidism and ophthalmopathy.

This clonotype was obtained from a woman in her twenties or thirties with Graves disease. Sequences were derived from peripheral blood mononuclear cells (PBMCs), sampled at new diagnosis, from a patient treated with antithyroid drugs.

This chain's CDR3 is CATSRDKRVDYTF. DNA for the CDR3: TGTGCCACCAGCAGAGATAAGAGGGTGGACTACACCTTC. The gene calls are TRBV15 and TRBJ1-2, with D hard to call. CDR3 length equals 13 residues. Germline lookup yields CDR1 LNHNV and CDR2 YYDKDF (reference sequence). The V gene lost 0 bases and the J gene lost 10 bases, with 12 bases spanning the gap.